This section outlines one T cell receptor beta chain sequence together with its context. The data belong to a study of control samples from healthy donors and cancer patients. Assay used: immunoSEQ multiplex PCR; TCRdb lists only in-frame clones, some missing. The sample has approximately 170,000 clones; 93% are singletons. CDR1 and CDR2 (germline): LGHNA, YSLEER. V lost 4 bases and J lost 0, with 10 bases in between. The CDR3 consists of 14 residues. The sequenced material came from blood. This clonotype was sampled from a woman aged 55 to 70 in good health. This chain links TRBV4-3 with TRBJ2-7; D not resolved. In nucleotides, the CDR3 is TGCGCCAGCAGCCCCAAGGGCCTCTCCTACGAGCAGTACTTC. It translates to CASSPKGLSYEQYF.